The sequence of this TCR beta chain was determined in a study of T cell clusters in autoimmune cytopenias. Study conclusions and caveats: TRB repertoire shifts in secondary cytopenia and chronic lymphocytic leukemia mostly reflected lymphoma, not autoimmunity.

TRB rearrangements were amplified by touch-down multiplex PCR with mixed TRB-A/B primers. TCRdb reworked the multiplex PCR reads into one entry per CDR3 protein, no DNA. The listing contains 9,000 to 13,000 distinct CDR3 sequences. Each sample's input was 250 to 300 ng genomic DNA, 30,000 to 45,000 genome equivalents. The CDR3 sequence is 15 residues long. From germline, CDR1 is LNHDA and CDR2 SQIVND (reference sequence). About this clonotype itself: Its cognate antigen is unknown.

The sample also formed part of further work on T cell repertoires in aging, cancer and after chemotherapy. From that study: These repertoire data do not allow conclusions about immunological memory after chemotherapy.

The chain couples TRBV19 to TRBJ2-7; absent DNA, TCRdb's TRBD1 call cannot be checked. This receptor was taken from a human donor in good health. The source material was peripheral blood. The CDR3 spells CASSKRQGNNVEQYF.